Following are 5 T cell receptor beta chains from one sample sequenced in a study of identical twins. Via MiXCR, TCRdb re-called the 5' RACE reads, giving one row per CDR3 protein. Of 500,000 to 550,000 distinct CDR3 sequences in the sample, around 22% are singletons; the top ten hold more than 0.4%. The same sample was also studied in work on yellow fever vaccine responses in identical twins.

Sequencing was done on a sample of CD4+ T cells sorted from blood. These receptors were taken from a young woman in good health.

This clonotype occurred a few times. For the CDR3, the DNA is TGCGCCAGCAGCTTGGGGACTAGCGGCCTCGAGGATGAGCAGTTCTTC. Protein product: CASSLGTSGLEDEQFF. The rearrangement joins TRBV5-1 to TRBJ2-1; 10 bases align to TRBD2. The CDR3 consists of 16 residues. J gave up 8 bases and V 0 bases, and 8 bases lay outside the gene matches. The germline gives CDR1 SGHRS, CDR2 YFSETQ. The full variable domain, completed using reference TRBV5-1 and TRBJ2-1, is KAGVTQTPRYLIKTRGQQVTLSCSPISGHRSVSWYQQTPGQGLQFLFEYFSETQRNKGNFPGRFSGRQFSNSRSEMNVSTLELGDSALYLCASSLGTSGLEDEQFFGPGTRLTVL.

The sample holds a few counts of this clonotype. The chain uses TRBV20-1 and TRBJ2-1, with 7 nucleotides matching TRBD2. This CDR3 spans 15 amino acids. CDR1 is DFQATT and CDR2 is SNEGSKA in the germline V gene (reference sequence). Trimming cost V 1 base and J 7 bases; bases outside gene matches: 10. CDR3 coding DNA: TGCAGTGCTAGAGCGGGGCTAGCGGACGGGAATGAGCAGTTCTTC. Translation: CSARAGLADGNEQFF.

This rearrangement joins TRBV11-2 to TRBJ2-7; maybe TRBD2 (5 bases). The CDR3 is made up of 15 amino acids. The germline V and J ends were trimmed by 6 bases and 0 bases, with 15 bases remaining between them. The V gene's germline CDR1 is SGHAT and CDR2 FQNNGV. The CDR3 nucleotides are TGTGCCAGCAGTTCGAACGATCGGGGCTCCTACGAGCAGTACGTC. As protein: CASSSNDRGSYEQYV.

The chain uses TRBV10-3 and TRBJ2-3; no reliable D call. V dropped 0 bases and J dropped 8 bases, with 12 bases sitting between them. Germline lookup yields CDR1 ENHRY and CDR2 SYGVKD. This CDR3 comprises 14 residues. The CDR3 DNA reads as TGTGCCATCAGTGAGTCCGTCAACCCGGGTACGCAGTATTTT. It is translated as CAISESVNPGTQYF.

This chain uses TRBV19 with TRBJ2-2; D possibly matches TRBD1 or TRBD2 (5 bases each). The germline V and J ends were trimmed by 0 bases and 4 bases, with 9 bases remaining between them. The CDR3 extends over 15 amino acids. Germline V CDR1 and CDR2: LNHDA, SQIVND (reference sequence). DNA of the CDR3: TGTGCCAGTAGTATAGAGGGGGTTATCACCGGGGAGCTGTTTTTT. Its translation: CASSIEGVITGELFF.